Below, one T cell receptor beta chain is given with its context. Its antigen is not known. This record belongs to a study of shared clonotypes between healthy human individuals. Study conclusions and caveats: Sequencing depth was expected to influence donor clonotype sharing. Limited genetic and exposure-history diversity came from having few donors.

TCRdb's table, derived via immunoSEQ multiplex PCR, lists solely in-frame clones and lacks some. The sample has about 1.1 million clones; roughly 74% are singletons. Germline assignment: CDR1 MDHEN and CDR2 SYDVKM. The CDR3 length is 12 residues. V shed 7 bases and J shed 9 bases, with 13 bases lying between them. The rearrangement joins TRBV28 to TRBJ2-1; D unclear. Specimen: memory CD4+ T cells from PBMCs. Subset defined: CD45RA-negative fraction. This receptor was identified in a man in his late teens or twenties in good health. Some clones in this sample may be carry-over from other donors' samples. DNA of the CDR3: TGTGCCAGCAAGTCTAGTGTGAGTGAGCAGTTCTTC. Amino acid sequence: CASKSSVSEQFF.